The present T cell receptor (beta chain) was sequenced within a study of blood T cell repertoires in COVID-19. Study background: T cells, B-cell-depleted T cells, or PBMCs supplied cDNA or gDNA.

In the original processing: Reference gene primer amplification gave nucleated cell count estimates. The method was immunoSEQ multiplex PCR; TCRdb's version includes in-frame clones alone and lacks a portion of them. V and J calls and clone size are those listed in that table; D and trimming were worked out from the DNA. The sample lists some 330,000 clones, 88% occurring once. V gave up 6 bases and J gave up 6 bases; unmatched junction bases: 9. This CDR3 comprises 14 residues. Germline values: CDR1 MNHNY, CDR2 SVGAGI (reference sequence). The clonotype was recovered from a woman between 50 and 59 years old with active or convalescent COVID-19. Sequenced input: peripheral blood. V and J are TRBV6-6 and TRBJ1-2; 8 bases line up with TRBD1. The CDR3 nucleotides read TGTGCCAGCAGGGCATCAGGGGGCGCGGATGGCTACACCTTC. Residues: CASRASGGADGYTF.